The clone carrying this T cell receptor (beta chain) was observed once. This CDR3 is built from 14 residues. Unmatched junction bases numbered 7, after V lost 6 bases and J lost 3 bases. The germline V gene has CDR1 MNHNS and CDR2 SASEGT. Clones were read by immunoSEQ multiplex PCR, and TCRdb kept only the in-frame ones, dropping some. The sample carries hundreds of thousands of clones, roughly nine tenths recorded once. The data were taken from a study of blood T cell repertoires in COVID-19. The J gene is TRBJ2-7, the V gene TRBV6-1, with 8 bases matching TRBD1. This clonotype originated in a woman aged 18-29 years who had recovered from COVID-19. The sample was PBMCs or T cells enriched from blood (not recorded which). CDR3 nucleotide sequence: TGTGCCAGCAGCGACGGACAGGGCATCTACGAGCAGTACTTC. Translating it yields CASSDGQGIYEQYF.